This TCR beta chain derives from a study of tissue T cells after allogeneic stem cell transplantation. Study results and limitations: Shared clones across patients were few; motif clustering revealed tissue-specific shared signatures. Anatomically similar tissues had similar TCR repertoires within each patient.

Germline CDR1 and CDR2: LGHNA and YSYQKL. V dropped 2 bases and J dropped 0; count of bases not matched to a gene: 3. This CDR3 spans 15 amino acids. This sample's time point: mouse harvest day 14 after allogeneic transplant. Tail vein injection delivered 10^7 T-cell-depleted bone marrow cells and 10^6 splenic CD5+ T cells. Mice had MHC-mismatched B6 into BALB/c GVHD, sampled day 7 or 14. The assay was immunoSEQ multiplex PCR, and TCRdb's table has in-frame clones only and misses some. The sample lists some 4,500 clones; roughly 42% were seen once. Worth noting for this clone: The antigen is undetermined. These gene names are mouse names. The CDR3 end is not reached by the read, which stops 1 residue before it; the germline J gene fills it in.

This sequence was found in a female BALB/c mouse given C57BL/6 T cells with graft-versus-host disease after an allogeneic hematopoietic cell transplant. Sequences were obtained from gut tissue. V usage is TRBV2 and J usage is TRBJ1-1; the match to TRBD1 covers 7 bases. The sequenced CDR3 bases are TGTGCCAGCAGCCAAACCGGGACAGCAAACACAGAAGTCTTC. This sequence encodes CASSQTGTANTEVF. The whole CDR3 region reads CASSQTGTANTEVFF.